This T cell receptor (beta chain) was documented in a study of blood T cells in healthy people across ages (dated by TCRdb to the mid-2010s). As for the study more broadly: Template switching captured roughly one uniquely barcoded TCR beta cDNA molecule per two T cells in model experiments. Using deep sequencing normalized with unique cDNA molecular identifiers, the study measured how TCR beta repertoire diversity changes with age. Four age groups were formed from the donors: young (average roughly 15 years), middle-aged (approximately 40), aged (roughly 59) and long-lived (82). To avoid experimental bias, donors of different ages were randomly spread across the sequencing lanes. For two donors (one aged 18 to 30 and one aged 80 or older), the study analyzed two additional independent replicas of 1 million unique cDNA reads from the same blood draw. The investigation overall reported the following: Observed TCR beta diversity correlated strongly with the percentage of naive T cells measured by flow cytometry. As age increased, observed TCR beta diversity per million T cells dropped in a roughly linear way, and a significant reduction was already evident by age about 40. Total diversity estimates from one million sequenced T cells were considered lower bounds and underestimates. Because the CMV infection status of the donors was unknown, age-related changes in expanded clonotypes may potentially have been confounded. Compared with the aged group, the long-lived group had more naive CD4+ T cells, fewer expanded clones and increased TCR diversity, a pattern suggesting age selection. Because profiling used bulk unsorted PBMCs, naive and antigen-experienced compartments could not be compared conclusively.

The CDR3 runs 14 amino acids, cysteine and phenylalanine included. Only CDR3 DNA remains: 42 bases, in frame from the first base. Taken from the germline V gene, the CDR1 and CDR2 loops are MNHEY and SVGAGI. V loses 2 bases, J loses 4 bases, and the germline ends lie 11 bases apart. Libraries came from 5' RACE. Instrument used: Illumina HiSeq 2500. The second PCR ran for about 7 to 11 cycles and used a J-beta primer mix along with a sample-barcoded 5' primer. A template-switch 5' adaptor carrying 12 random nucleotides introduced a unique molecular identifier onto each TCR beta cDNA molecule. Each sample yielded at least 2.5 million CDR3-containing paired-end reads. First-strand cDNA was synthesized from all RNA with the Mint cDNA synthesis kit, primed by a TRBC-specific oligonucleotide. Following uracil-DNA glycosylase treatment, all cDNA underwent a first 18-cycle PCR with the universal primers M1SS and BC2_uni_R. The study's processing was this. Normalization of each sample was performed by random selection of 1 million high-quality reads, each carrying a distinct molecular identifier. Instead of being binned into consensus sequences, reads that shared molecular identifiers were thrown out. MiTCR, set to a Q25 quality threshold and the strictest error-elimination algorithm, was used for CDR3 identification, clonotype clustering and error correction. Lower-bound total TCR beta diversity was estimated with a nonparametric unseen species model using Euler transformation. TCRdb handled the public reads itself, with Q25 trimming in fastp and clone calling in MiXCR, and kept productive beta chains. Rows with a matching CDR3 protein are joined into one entry that keeps the most common DNA and genes. These V and J calls derive from TCRdb rather than the authors' analysis. The sample profile shows around 1.5 million distinct CDR3 sequences; about 43% of them were found once. The biggest ten clones account for around 8% of the sample.

Systemically healthy Caucasian individuals from Russia, 35 to 50 in total and aged roughly 6 to 95 years, were included as donors. Around 10 milliliters of peripheral blood were collected from each donor into EDTA-treated Vacutainer tubes. Ficoll-Paque density-gradient centrifugation was used to isolate PBMCs, with at least 6.5 million per sample. Trizol reagent was used to extract total RNA from PBMCs, with at least 6 micrograms per sample. Naive CD45RAhigh/CD27high T cell percentages were measured by flow cytometry on a PBMC aliquot from every donor. Points on this clonotype: Its binding antigen is unknown. No much larger clone is present one base from it, and per-base qualities are unavailable.

Sequencing input: blood. Recombination joined TRBV6-5 with TRBJ1-2; the D gene cannot be named for sure. The sequence was collected from a woman aged 18-30 years in good health. CDR3 loop: CASSYRVSFYGYTF. The sequenced DNA is TGTGCCAGCAGTTACCGGGTGTCTTTCTATGGCTACACCTTC.